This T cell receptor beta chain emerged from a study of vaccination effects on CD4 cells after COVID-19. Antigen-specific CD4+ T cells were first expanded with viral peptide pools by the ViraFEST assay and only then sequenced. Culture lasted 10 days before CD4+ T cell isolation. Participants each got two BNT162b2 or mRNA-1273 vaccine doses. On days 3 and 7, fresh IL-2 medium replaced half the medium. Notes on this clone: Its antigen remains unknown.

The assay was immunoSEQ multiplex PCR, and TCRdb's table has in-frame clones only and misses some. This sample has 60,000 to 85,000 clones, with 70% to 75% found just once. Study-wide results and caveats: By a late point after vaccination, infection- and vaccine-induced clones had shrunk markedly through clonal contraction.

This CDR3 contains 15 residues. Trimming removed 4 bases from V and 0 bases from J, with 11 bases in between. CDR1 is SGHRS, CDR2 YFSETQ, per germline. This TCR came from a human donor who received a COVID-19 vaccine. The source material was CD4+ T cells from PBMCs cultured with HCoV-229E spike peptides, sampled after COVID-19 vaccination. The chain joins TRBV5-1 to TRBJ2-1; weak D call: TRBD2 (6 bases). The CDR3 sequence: CASSPGGASYNEQFF. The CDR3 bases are TGCGCCAGCAGCCCCGGGGGAGCCTCCTACAATGAGCAGTTCTTC.